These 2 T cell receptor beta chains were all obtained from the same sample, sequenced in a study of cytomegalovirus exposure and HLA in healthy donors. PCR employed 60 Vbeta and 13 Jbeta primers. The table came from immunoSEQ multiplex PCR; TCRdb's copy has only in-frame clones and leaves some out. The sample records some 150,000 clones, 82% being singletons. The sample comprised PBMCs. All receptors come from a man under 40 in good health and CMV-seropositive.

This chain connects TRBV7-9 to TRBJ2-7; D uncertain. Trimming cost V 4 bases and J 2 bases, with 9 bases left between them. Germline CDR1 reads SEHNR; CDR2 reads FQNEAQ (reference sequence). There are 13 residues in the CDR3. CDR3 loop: CASSSVPTYEQYF. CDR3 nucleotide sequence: TGTGCCAGCAGCTCGGTCCCCACCTACGAGCAGTACTTC.

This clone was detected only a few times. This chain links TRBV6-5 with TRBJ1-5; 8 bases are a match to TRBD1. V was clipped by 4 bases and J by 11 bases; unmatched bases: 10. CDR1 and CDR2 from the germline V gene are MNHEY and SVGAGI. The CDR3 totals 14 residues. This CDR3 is CASSSTGAQQTQHF. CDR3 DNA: TGTGCCAGCAGTTCGACAGGGGCTCAACAAACCCAGCATTTT.